This is a list of T cell receptor beta chains from one sample in a study of CD8 T cells in Susac syndrome. In TCRdb, the immunoSEQ multiplex PCR reads were re-called with MiXCR into one record per CDR3 protein. The table lists 80,000 or so distinct CDR3 sequences, just under 95% of them singletons. Input material: CD8+ T cells from PBMCs. These receptors were obtained from a human donor in good health. The CDR3 runs from the conserved cysteine through the conserved F or W. Fields, in order: V gene, J gene, CDR3 protein.

TRBV7-2	TRBJ2-3	CASTEESTDTQYF
TRBV9	TRBJ2-1	CASSVASHEQFF
TRBV4-3	TRBJ2-2	CASSQQLRGQGTGELFF
TRBV27	TRBJ2-5	CASSLLDPPGGTQYF
TRBV4-1	TRBJ1-1	CASSQVATGVYTEAFF
TRBV4-1	TRBJ2-3	CASSPASGTDTQYF
TRBV7-8	TRBJ2-1	CASSVEAGTGAYNEQFF
TRBV20-1	TRBJ2-1	CSARDWLAGDYNEQFF
TRBV20-1	TRBJ2-1	CSARDGARGSDNEQFF
TRBV20-1	TRBJ2-1	CSAREGLAERYNEQFF
TRBV29-1	TRBJ2-1	CSVFEPYPYNEQFF
TRBV12-3/TRBV12-4	TRBJ1-2	CASSSEDVRAGYTF
TRBV7-2	TRBJ1-1	CASSLRIWTEAFF
TRBV28	TRBJ1-4	CASSLSKSKKLFF
TRBV19	TRBJ1-1	CASSTAGDRDTEAFF
TRBV7-9	TRBJ2-1	CASSPGPGLNLYNEQFF
TRBV4-1	TRBJ1-1	CASSQDWGADAFF
TRBV28	TRBJ1-5	CASRMDRGHQPQHF
TRBV7-8	TRBJ2-1	CASSLISDYNEQFF
TRBV9	TRBJ2-2	CASSVGVGRALIGELFF
TRBV28	TRBJ1-2	CASSLLRDIYGYTF
TRBV4-1	TRBJ2-1	CASSDGVSSYNEQFF
TRBV27	TRBJ2-1	CASSESSGTSVYNEQFF
TRBV27	TRBJ2-1	CASRLAGPNNEQFF
TRBV18	TRBJ1-5	CASSLHRNQPQHF
TRBV2	TRBJ1-5	CASIETASQPQHF
TRBV6-2/TRBV6-3	TRBJ2-1	CASRSGPRLADEQFF
TRBV6-6	TRBJ1-6	CASSYYDRVNSPLHF
TRBV27	TRBJ2-2	CASSLTLPLYANTGELFF
TRBV27	TRBJ1-6	CASSLRGSANSPLHF
TRBV7-9	TRBJ2-3	CASSPPKLSAGGPIDTQYF
TRBV4-1	TRBJ2-1	CASSLYPNEQFF
TRBV20-1	TRBJ2-7	CSARVRGSGGEQYF
TRBV27	TRBJ2-1	CASSLSVGNEQFF
TRBV25-1	TRBJ1-2	CASSEWQDSLYGYTF
TRBV29-1	TRBJ2-3	CSVADRSTDTQYF
TRBV6-2/TRBV6-3	TRBJ2-2	CASSSLEGTGNTGELFF
TRBV4-1	TRBJ2-4	CASSPRLAKNIQYF
TRBV7-3	TRBJ1-2	CASSFGGPAGYTF
TRBV9	TRBJ2-2	CASSVAGPHTGELFF
TRBV7-9	TRBJ1-2	CASSLEAVRGYTF
TRBV19	TRBJ2-7	CASNRQGSYEQYF
TRBV12-3/TRBV12-4	TRBJ2-4	CASSFSGRAKNIQYF
TRBV19	TRBJ2-1	CASAGLAVGSYNEQFF
TRBV6-5	TRBJ2-1	CASSYSRANEQFF
TRBV5-6	TRBJ2-1	CASSLDTSVADEQFF
TRBV6-2/TRBV6-3	TRBJ1-1	CASREPRDEAFF
TRBV6-5	TRBJ2-1	CASSPDSNEQFF
TRBV27	TRBJ2-5	CASSGTGSGTQYF
TRBV15	TRBJ2-4	CATSREAKNIQYF
TRBV28	TRBJ2-3	CASSPRGSTDTQYF
TRBV4-2	TRBJ1-5	CASSQGVWANQPQHF
TRBV4-2	TRBJ2-5	CASSQKGQLAQETQYF
TRBV20-1	TRBJ1-2	CSAAEAGTYYGYTF
TRBV6-5	TRBJ2-3	CASSHTSGQPTDTQYF
TRBV9	TRBJ2-1	CASSVAGLAGGFYEQFF
TRBV9	TRBJ2-7	CASSVGEGTYEQYF
TRBV9	TRBJ2-7	CASSVWGGSYEQYF
TRBV11-2	TRBJ2-5	CASSPWTVPEETQYF